The sample holds many counts of the clone carrying this T cell receptor beta chain. What it binds is not known. Each CDR3 protein is one row after TCRdb ran MiXCR on the reads. The sample lists some 320,000 distinct CDR3 sequences, almost 30% seen once, with 15% to 20% in the top ten. This entry comes from a study of T cell repertoires in cytomegalovirus infection. This CDR3 is 15 amino acids long. V was pared by 1 base and J by 0 bases, with 7 bases between. CDR1 SGHTA and CDR2 FQGNSA come from the germline V gene. This receptor was obtained from a human donor in good health (CMV status not recorded). Some clones in this sample may be carry-over from other donors' samples. Material: cultured PBMCs, obtained from culture after CMV antigen stimulation. The chain combines TRBV7-2 with TRBJ2-1; D is possibly TRBD2 (5 bases). The chain's CDR3 is CASSLGTVSYNEQFF. CDR3 DNA sequence: TGTGCCAGCAGCTTAGGGACTGTCTCCTACAATGAGCAGTTCTTC.